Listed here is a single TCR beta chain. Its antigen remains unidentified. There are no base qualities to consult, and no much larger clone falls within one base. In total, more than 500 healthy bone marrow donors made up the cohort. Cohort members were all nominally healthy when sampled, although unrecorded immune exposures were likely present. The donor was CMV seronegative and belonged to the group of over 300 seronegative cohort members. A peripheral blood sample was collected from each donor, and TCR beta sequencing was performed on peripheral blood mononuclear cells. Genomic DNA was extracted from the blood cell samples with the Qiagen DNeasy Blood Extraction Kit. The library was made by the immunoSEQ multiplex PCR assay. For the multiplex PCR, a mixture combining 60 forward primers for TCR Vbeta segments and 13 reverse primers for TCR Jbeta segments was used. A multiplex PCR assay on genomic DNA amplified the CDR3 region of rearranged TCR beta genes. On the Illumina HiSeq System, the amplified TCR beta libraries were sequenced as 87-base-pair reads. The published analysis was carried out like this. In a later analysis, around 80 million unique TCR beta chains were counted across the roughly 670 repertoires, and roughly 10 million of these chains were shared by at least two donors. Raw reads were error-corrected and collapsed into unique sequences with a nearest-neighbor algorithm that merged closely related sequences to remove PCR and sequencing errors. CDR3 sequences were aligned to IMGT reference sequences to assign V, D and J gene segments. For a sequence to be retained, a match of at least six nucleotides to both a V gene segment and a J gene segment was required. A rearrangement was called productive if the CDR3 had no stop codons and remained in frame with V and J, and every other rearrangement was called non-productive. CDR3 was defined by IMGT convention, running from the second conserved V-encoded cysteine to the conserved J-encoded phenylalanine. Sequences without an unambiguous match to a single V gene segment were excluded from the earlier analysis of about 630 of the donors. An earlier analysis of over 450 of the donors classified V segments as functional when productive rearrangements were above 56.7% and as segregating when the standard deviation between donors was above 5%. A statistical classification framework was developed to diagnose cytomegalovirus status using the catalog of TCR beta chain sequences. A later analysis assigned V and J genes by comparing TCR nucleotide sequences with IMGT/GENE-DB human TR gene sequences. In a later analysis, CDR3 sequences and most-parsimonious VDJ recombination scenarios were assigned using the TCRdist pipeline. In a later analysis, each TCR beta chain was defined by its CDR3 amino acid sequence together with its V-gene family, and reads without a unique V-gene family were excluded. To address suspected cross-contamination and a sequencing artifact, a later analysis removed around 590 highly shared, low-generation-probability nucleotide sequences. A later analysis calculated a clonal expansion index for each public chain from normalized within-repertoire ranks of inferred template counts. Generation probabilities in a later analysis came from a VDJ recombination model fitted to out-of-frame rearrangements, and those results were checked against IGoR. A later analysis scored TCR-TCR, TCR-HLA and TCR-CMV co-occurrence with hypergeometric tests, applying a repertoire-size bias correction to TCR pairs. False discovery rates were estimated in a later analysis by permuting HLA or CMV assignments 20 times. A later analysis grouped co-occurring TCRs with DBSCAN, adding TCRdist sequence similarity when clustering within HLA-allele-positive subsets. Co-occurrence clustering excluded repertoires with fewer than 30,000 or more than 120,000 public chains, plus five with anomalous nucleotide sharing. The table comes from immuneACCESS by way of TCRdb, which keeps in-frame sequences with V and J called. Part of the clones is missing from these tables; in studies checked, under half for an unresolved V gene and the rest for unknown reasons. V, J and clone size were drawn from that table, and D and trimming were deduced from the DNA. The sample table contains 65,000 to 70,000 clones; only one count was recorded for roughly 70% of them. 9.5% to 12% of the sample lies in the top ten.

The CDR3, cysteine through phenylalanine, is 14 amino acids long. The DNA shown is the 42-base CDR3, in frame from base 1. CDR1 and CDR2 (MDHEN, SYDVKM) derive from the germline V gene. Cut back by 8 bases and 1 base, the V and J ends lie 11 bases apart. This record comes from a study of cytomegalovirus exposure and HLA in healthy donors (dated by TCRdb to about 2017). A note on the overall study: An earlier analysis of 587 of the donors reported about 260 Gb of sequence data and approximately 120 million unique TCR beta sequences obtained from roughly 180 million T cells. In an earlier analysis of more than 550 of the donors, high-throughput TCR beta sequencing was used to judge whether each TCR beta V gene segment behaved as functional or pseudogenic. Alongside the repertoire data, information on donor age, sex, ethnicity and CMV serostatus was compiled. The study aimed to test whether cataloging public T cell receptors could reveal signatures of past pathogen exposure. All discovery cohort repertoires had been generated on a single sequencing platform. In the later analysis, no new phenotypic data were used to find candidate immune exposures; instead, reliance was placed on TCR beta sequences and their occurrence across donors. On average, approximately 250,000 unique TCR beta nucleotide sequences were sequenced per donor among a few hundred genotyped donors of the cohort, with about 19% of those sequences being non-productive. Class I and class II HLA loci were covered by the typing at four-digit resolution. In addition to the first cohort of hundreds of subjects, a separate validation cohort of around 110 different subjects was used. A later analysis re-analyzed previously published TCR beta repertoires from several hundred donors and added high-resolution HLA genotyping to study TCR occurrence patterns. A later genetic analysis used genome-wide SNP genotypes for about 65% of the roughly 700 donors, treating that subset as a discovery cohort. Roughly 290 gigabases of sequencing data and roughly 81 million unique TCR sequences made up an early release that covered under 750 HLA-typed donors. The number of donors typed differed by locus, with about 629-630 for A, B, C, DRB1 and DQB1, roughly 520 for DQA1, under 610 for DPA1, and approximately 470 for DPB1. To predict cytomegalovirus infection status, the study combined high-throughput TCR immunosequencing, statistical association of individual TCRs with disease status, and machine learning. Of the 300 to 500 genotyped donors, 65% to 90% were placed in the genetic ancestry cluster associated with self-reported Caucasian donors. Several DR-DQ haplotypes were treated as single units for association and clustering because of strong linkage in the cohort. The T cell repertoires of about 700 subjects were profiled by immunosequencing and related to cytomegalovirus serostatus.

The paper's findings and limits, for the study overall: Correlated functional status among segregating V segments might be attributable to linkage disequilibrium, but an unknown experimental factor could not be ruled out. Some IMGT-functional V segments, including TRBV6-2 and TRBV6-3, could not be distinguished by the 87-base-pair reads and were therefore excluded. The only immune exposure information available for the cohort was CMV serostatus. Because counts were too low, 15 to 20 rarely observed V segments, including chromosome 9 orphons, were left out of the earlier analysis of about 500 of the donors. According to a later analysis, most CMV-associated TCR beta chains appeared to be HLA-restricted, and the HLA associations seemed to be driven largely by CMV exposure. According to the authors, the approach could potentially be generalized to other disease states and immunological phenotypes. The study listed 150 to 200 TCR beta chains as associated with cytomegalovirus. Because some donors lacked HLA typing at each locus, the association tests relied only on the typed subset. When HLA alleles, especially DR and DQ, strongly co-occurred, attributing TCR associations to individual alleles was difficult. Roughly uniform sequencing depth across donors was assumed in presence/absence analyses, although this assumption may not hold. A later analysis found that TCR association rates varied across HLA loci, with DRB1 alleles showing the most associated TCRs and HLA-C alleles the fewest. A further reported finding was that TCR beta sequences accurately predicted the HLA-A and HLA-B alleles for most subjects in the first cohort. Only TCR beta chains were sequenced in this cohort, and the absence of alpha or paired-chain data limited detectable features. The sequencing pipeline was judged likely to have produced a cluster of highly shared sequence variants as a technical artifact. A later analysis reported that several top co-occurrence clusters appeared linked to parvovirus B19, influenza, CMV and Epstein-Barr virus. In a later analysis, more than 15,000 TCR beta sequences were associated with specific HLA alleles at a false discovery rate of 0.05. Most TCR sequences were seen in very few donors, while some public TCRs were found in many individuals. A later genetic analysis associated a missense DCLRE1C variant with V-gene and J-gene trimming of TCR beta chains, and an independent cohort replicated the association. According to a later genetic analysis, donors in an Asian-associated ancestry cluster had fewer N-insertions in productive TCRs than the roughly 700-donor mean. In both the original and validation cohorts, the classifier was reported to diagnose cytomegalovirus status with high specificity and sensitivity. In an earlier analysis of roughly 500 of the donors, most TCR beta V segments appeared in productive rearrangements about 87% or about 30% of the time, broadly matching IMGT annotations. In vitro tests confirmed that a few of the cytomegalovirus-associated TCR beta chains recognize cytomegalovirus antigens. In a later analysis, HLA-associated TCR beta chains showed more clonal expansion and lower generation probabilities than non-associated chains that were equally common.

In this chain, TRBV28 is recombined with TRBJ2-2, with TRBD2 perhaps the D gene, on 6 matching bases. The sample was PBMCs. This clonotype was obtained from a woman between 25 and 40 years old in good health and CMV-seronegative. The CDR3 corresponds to CASQRGGNTGELFF. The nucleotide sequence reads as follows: TGTGCCAGCCAAAGGGGAGGGAACACCGGGGAGCTGTTTTTT.